This is a list of T cell receptor beta chains from one sample in a study of blood T cell repertoires in COVID-19. Produced via immunoSEQ multiplex PCR; TCRdb's table is partial and in-frame only. This sample carries about 370,000 clones, approximately 88% of them seen once, and the ten largest clones take less than 3.5%. The sequenced material came from peripheral blood. Receptors originate from a woman younger than 45 with COVID-19, enrolled during active disease. Each CDR3 is given with its conserved first and last residue. Size tells how often a clone was seen (once, few, many) or the class of an expanded clone, and some rows leave it out.

J gene	V gene	clone size	CDR3 protein
TRBJ2-4	TRBV2	.	CASSAWLGGENIQYF
TRBJ2-1	TRBV27	.	CASRTGRQGYYNEQFF
TRBJ2-3	TRBV6-5	.	CASSYDGGRTDTQYF
TRBJ2-2	TRBV11-3	.	CASSSNTGELFF
TRBJ2-2	TRBV5-4	.	CASSLAGGNPGELFF
TRBJ2-3	TRBV2	once	CASVLAGVSTDTQYF
TRBJ1-4	TRBV28	.	CASRRQGAFIVNEKLFF
TRBJ1-3	TRBV6-5	.	CASRKQGASGNTIYF
TRBJ1-1	TRBV6-2/TRBV6-3	once	CASSYSVRTEAFF
TRBJ2-2	TRBV2	.	CASRGLAGHNTGELFF
TRBJ2-5	TRBV5-4	.	CASSLSGSPQETQYF
TRBJ1-6	TRBV13	.	CASGLEGLNSPLHF
TRBJ2-7	TRBV5-6	.	CASSPGQTHQYF
TRBJ2-1	TRBV15	.	CATSRGGGSSYNEQFF
TRBJ2-4	TRBV3-1/TRBV3-2	.	CASSTGSRDIQYF
TRBJ2-7	TRBV3-1/TRBV3-2	.	CASSLPGDRSYEQYF
TRBJ2-4	TRBV7-2	.	CASSRGGGFGSIQYF
TRBJ1-2	TRBV24-1	.	CATSDHLGGNGYTF
TRBJ2-3	TRBV5-1	.	CASSLAQSTDTQYF
TRBJ1-1	TRBV25-1	.	CASSEYHGDTEAFF
TRBJ1-4	TRBV7-6	.	CASSPGTVGEKLFF
TRBJ1-1	TRBV28	.	CASSIMDRGTEAFF
TRBJ2-5	TRBV7-2	.	CASSLGFGQGQETQYF
TRBJ2-7	TRBV7-2	.	CASSPYYYEQYF
TRBJ1-5	TRBV15	once	CATSSHQGQPQHF
TRBJ1-1	TRBV9	few	CASSVEGGQKAFF
TRBJ1-1	TRBV27	.	CASSYYRGLMNTEAFF
TRBJ2-3	TRBV27	.	CASSLAASEDTQYF
TRBJ2-3	TRBV13	.	CASSSPQGTQYF
TRBJ2-3	TRBV29-1	.	CSAGGAGDLTDTQYF
TRBJ2-3	TRBV20-1	.	CSASHGIGGSSGGAGDTQYF
TRBJ1-4	TRBV7-9	.	CASSLTPGATNEKLFF
TRBJ1-2	TRBV6-5	.	CASSSQGSQGPYGYTF
TRBJ2-7	TRBV5-5	.	CASSLFTSGVAEQYF
TRBJ1-1	TRBV28	many	CASSLTGPDEAFF
TRBJ2-1	TRBV4-3	many	CASSQERGTGGHEQFF
TRBJ2-5	TRBV19	.	CASSGGVGETQYF